This T cell receptor (beta chain) is drawn from a study of blood T cell repertoires in COVID-19. The overall study: The analysed material was cDNA or gDNA that came from T cells, B-cell-depleted T cells, or PBMCs.

In the authors' workflow: It was from reference gene primer amplification that nucleated cell counts were estimated. The protocol was immunoSEQ multiplex PCR, while the TCRdb copy is restricted to in-frame clones and leaves out a portion. The V and J calls and clone size are taken from that table; D and trimming were inferred from the DNA. This sample has around 450,000 clones, with about 90% found just once. The CDR3 length is 18 residues. Looked up from germline, CDR1 is ENHRY and CDR2 is SYGVKD. The V gene end was trimmed by 3 bases and the J gene end by 4 bases; junction bases not matched to a gene: 10.

Sequencing was performed on PBMCs or T cells enriched from blood (not recorded which). This receptor was taken from a young woman who had recovered from COVID-19. The chain links TRBV10-3 to TRBJ2-1; 12 bases are shared with TRBD2. The CDR3 loop reads CAISDHPKTSGGYNEQFF. The CDR3 nucleotides read TGTGCCATCAGTGACCACCCCAAGACTAGCGGGGGATACAATGAGCAGTTCTTC.